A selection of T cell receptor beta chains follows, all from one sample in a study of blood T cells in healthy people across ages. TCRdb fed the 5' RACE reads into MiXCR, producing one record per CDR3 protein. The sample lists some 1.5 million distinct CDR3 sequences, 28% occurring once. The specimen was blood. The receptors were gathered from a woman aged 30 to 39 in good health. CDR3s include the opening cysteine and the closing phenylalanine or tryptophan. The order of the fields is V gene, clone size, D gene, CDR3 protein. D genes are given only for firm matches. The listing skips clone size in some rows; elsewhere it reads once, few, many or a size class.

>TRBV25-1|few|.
CASSESKGLFNSPLHF
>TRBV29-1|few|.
CSVEIRSRQSYGYTF
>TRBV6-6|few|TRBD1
CASSYDREETQFF
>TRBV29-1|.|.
CSVGQGGSGGYTF
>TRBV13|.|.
CASSPSDSKWVQYF
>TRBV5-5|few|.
CASSLRLRDGGYTF
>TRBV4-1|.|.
CASSQAGSTLAPFF
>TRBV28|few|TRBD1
CASSTPGTGGSQLFSYTF
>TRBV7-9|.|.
CASSLAGIGYGYTF
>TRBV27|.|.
CASGSGVLSTDYTF
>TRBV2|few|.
CASSEEQGRADTQYF
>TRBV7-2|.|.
CASSLGWGGNQPQHF
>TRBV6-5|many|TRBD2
CASSRGGTEETQYF
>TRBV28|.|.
CASGALDTRWETQYF
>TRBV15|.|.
CATSLGILNYGYTF
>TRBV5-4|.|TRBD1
CASSLGDRPGNTEAFF
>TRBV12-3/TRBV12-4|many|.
CASRRTMYEQYF
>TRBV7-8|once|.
CASSLQTSRVYNEQFF
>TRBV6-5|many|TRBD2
CASSPGLAGDQETQYF
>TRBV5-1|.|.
CASSPDPHTDTQYF
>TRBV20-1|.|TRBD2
CSGGRENSGGNIQYF
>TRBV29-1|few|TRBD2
CSVEGDGGGSYNEQFF
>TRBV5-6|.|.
CASNLISPQAYGYTF
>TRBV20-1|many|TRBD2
CSARVPSGRYEQYF
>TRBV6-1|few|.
CASSHLSAYEQYF
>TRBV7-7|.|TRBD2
CASSLAPGREGPKTQYF
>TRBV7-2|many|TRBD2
CASSYPTSGSYEQYF
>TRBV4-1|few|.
CASSQGLQGYQPQHF
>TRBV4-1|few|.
CASSQEWGTAYEQYF
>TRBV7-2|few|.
CAGSILGGRDEKLFF
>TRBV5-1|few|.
CASGVVGPSYNEQFF
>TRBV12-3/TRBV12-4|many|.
CASSAQYEQYF
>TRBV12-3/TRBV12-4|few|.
CASSPMAGSNNEQFF
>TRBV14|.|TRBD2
CASSQLGRERAKNIQYF
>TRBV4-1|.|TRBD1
CASSSPPGQFGVGEKLFF
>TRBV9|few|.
CASSTRDGLSYEQYF
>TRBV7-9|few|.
CASLKGANEKLFF
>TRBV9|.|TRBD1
CASSVRGGADTEAFF
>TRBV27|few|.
CASIPTGTSRNQPQHF
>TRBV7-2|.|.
CASSVRDGDNYGYTF
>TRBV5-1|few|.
CASSLVGSAYNEQFF
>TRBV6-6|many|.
CASSYRVDTEAFF
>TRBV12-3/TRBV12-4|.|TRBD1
CASSPTGSGQPQHF
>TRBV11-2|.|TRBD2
CATAGGGGETQYF
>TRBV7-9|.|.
CASSLRGSAYNEQFF
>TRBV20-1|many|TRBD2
CSAQGRESSYNEQFF